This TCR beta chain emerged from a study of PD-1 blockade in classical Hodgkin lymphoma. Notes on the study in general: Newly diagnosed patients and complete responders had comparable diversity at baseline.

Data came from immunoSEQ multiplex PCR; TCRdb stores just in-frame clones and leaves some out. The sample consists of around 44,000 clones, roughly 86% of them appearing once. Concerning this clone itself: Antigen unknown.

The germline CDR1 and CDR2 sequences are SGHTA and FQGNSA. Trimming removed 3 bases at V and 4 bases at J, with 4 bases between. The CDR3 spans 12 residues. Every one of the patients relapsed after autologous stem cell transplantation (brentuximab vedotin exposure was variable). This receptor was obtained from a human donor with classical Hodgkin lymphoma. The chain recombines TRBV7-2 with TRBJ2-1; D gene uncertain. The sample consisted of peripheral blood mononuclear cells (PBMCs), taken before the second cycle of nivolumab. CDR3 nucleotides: TGTGCCAGCAGCTTGGCGTACAATGAGCAGTTCTTC. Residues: CASSLAYNEQFF.